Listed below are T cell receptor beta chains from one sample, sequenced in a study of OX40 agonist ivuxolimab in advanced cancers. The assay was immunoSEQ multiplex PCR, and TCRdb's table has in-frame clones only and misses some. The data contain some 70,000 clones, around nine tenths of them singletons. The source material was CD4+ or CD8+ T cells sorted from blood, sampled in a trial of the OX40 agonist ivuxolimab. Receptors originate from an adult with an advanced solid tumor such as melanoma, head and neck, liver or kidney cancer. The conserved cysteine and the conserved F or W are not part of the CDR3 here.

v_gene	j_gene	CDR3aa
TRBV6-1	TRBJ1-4	ASSERGGTRNEKLF
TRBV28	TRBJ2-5	ASSPGLAGLSGQETQY
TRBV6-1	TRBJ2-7	ASRNYEQY
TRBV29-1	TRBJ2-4	SVEVSGVGNIQY
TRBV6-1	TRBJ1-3	ASSEAPGGPGNTIY
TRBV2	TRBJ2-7	ASRGTSGRAVEQY
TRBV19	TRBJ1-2	ASSMPGGAYGYT
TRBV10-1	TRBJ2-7	ASSKGQTYEQY
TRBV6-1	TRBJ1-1	ASSRQGDTEAF
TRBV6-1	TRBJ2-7	ASSYTGTYEQY
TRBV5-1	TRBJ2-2	ASSLPGANTGELF
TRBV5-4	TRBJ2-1	ASSARGSYNEQF
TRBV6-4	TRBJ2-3	ASSKEGETDTQY
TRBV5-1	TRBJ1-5	ASSPGQGGAQPQH
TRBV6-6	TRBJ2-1	ASTHLGGANEQF
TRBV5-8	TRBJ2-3	ASSYRVSTDTQY
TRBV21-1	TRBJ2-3	ASSKAPGGASWSTDTQY
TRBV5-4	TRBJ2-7	ASSLGTSGGSSYEQY
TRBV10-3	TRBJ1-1	AISPLGGVNTEAF
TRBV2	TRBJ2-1	ASSKADYNEQF
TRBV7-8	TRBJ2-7	ASSPPIRTGRYEQY
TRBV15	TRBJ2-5	ATSRQRGVETQY
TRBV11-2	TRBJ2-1	ASSLVLASLNNEQF
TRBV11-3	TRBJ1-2	ASSNRSIRTSYGYT
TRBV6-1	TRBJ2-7	ASSEMASGPYEQY
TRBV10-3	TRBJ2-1	AISESTGRAYNEQF
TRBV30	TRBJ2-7	AWSVSGSLTYEQY
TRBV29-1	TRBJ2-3	SVAITDTQY
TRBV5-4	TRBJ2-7	ASSLGTGSLYEQY
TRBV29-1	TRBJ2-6	SALDREAGANVLT
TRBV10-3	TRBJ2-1	AITDREERNEQF
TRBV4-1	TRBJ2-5	ASSQRREQETQY
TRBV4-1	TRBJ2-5	ASSQGNGLGETQY
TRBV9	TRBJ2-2	ASSPRGQGGTTGELF
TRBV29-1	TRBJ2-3	SVLGSGGLSYSGTDTQY
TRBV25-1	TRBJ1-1	ASSDPLRGPTEAF
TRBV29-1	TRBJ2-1	SVGAGGRNEQF
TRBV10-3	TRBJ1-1	AIRGMNTEAF
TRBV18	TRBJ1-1	ASSPLDRDTEAF
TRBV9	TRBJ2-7	ASSLGQRQDEQY
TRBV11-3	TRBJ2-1	ASSLDQGPYNEQF
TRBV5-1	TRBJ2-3	ASSLGTGNTDTQY
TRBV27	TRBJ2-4	ASSLSGRLAKNIQY
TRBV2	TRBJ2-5	ASTGERGGLETQY
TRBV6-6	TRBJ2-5	ASTFRTSGGRETQY
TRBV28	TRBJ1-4	ASSLREKLF
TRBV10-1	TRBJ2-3	ASSTTGDITQY
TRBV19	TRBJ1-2	ASTARGQGAYGYT
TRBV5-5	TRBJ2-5	ASSSLAGVTRETQY
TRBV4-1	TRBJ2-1	ASSQEAGGSSYNEQF
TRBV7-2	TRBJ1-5	ASSLAWAGQPQH
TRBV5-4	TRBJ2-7	ASSRDRPYEQY
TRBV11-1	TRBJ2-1	ASSQGQGRDEQF
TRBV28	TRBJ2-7	ASSLRQPYEQY
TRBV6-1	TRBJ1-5	ASSEQGVGNQPQH
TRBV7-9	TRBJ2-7	ASSLAGGYYEQY
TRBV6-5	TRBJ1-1	ASRPFGAYTEAF
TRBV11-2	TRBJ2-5	ASTTGGETQY